The 20 T cell receptor beta chains in this list originate from one sample, sequenced in a study of blood T cells in healthy people across ages. Primers used in a second PCR of roughly 7 to 12 cycles were a sample-barcoded 5' primer and a J-beta primer mix. TCRdb analysed the 5' RACE reads with MiXCR anew, one entry per CDR3 protein. The sample holds some 320,000 distinct CDR3 sequences; 27% are singletons and the top ten take approximately 29%. Sequencing was performed on blood. The receptors originated from a woman aged 70-85 years in good health.

J is TRBJ2-7 and V is TRBV20-1; TRBD1 matches at 7 bases. The CDR3 has 12 residues. V was pared by 5 bases and J by 0 bases, with 1 base of the junction left unmatched. Germline V gene lookup returns CDR1 DFQATT and CDR2 SNEGSKA (reference sequence). CDR3 loop: CSADRVSYEQYF. The CDR3, as DNA: TGCAGTGCTGACAGGGTCTCCTACGAGCAGTACTTC.

Only a few counts were recorded for this clonotype. The V call is TRBV12-3 or TRBV12-4, the J call TRBJ1-4, with 10 bases identical to TRBD1. V was clipped by 5 bases and J by 8 bases; unmatched bases: 8. This CDR3 contains 15 residues. The CDR3 region has the DNA TGTGCCAGCAGTCTAGGGACAGGGGAAGGAGAAAAACTGTTTTTT. Translating it yields CASSLGTGEGEKLFF.

The chain is built from TRBV6-2 or TRBV6-3 and TRBJ1-1; D unclear. V shed 2 bases and J shed 0 bases, with 4 bases lying between them. The CDR3 length is 13 residues. The germline CDR1 and CDR2 sequences are MNHEY and SVGEGT. CDR3 residues: CASSYPLNTEAFF. In DNA form, the CDR3 reads TGTGCCAGCAGTTACCCACTGAACACTGAAGCTTTCTTT.

This chain links TRBV28 with TRBJ2-7; D uncertain. V lost 6 bases, J lost 1 base, and 13 bases lay in between. The CDR3 extends over 14 amino acids. Germline-derived CDR1 and CDR2 are MDHEN and SYDVKM. As DNA, the CDR3 is TGTGCCAGCAGCTCTTTTTCGGTTTCCTACGAGCAGTACTTC. Protein: CASSSFSVSYEQYF.

This clonotype was seen a few times. CDR3 sequence: CASSWTSGTNTGELFF. The CDR3 DNA reads as TGCGCCAGCAGCTGGACTAGCGGAACGAACACCGGGGAGCTGTTTTTT. This sequence joins TRBV5-1 and TRBJ2-2, with 10 bases lining up with TRBD2. The CDR3 contains 16 residues. CDR1 SGHRS and CDR2 YFSETQ come from the germline V gene. Trimming cost V 3 bases and J 0 bases; bases outside gene matches: 2.

V gene TRBV27 combines with J gene TRBJ1-3; 10 bases map to TRBD1. Per the germline V gene, CDR1 is MNHEY and CDR2 is SMNVEV (reference sequence). The J segment lost 8 bases and the V segment lost 4 bases, leaving 8 bases of the junction unmatched. This CDR3 has 15 amino acids. The CDR3 coding sequence is TGTGCCAGCAGTTCTAACGAGGACAGGGGGGACACCATATATTTT. Amino acid sequence: CASSSNEDRGDTIYF.

The DNA of the CDR3 is TGTGCCAGTACGAAGGGAAGCTCCTATAATTCACCCCTCCACTTT. It translates to CASTKGSSYNSPLHF. The rearrangement joins TRBV19 to TRBJ1-6; D ambiguous. The V gene's germline CDR1 is LNHDA and CDR2 SQIVND (reference sequence). This CDR3 is 15 amino acids long. V shed 7 bases and J shed 0 bases, with 10 bases lying between them.

V usage is TRBV20-1 and J usage is TRBJ2-5; no definite D call. The ends were cut back, 0 bases at V and 0 bases at J, with 14 bases in the middle. The CDR3 loop spans 16 amino acids. Germline CDR1 DFQATT, CDR2 SNEGSKA (reference sequence). The CDR3 loop reads CSARDLGPQYQETQYF. The CDR3 bases are TGCAGTGCTAGAGACCTCGGACCCCAGTACCAAGAGACCCAGTACTTC.

This clonotype occurred many times. The chain combines TRBV5-1 with TRBJ2-1, with 8 nucleotides matching TRBD2. J was trimmed by 7 bases and V by 4 bases; bases with no gene match: 1. The germline gives CDR1 SGHRS, CDR2 YFSETQ. CDR3 size: 12 residues. The CDR3 is CASSAGGNEQFF. The CDR3 DNA is TGCGCCAGCAGCGCGGGGGGAAATGAGCAGTTCTTC. Full variable domain (outside the CDR3, taken from reference TRBV5-1 and TRBJ2-1): KAGVTQTPRYLIKTRGQQVTLSCSPISGHRSVSWYQQTPGQGLQFLFEYFSETQRNKGNFPGRFSGRQFSNSRSEMNVSTLELGDSALYLCASSAGGNEQFFGPGTRLTVL.

This clonotype was counted a few times. V and J are TRBV7-2 and TRBJ2-7; unclear D gene. The CDR3 is 13 residues long. Trimming took 1 base from V and 3 from J, leaving 7 bases between them. Germline assignment: CDR1 SGHTA and CDR2 FQGNSA. DNA for the CDR3: TGTGCCAGCAGCTTAGGGCTTTACTACGAGCAGTACTTC. This translates into CASSLGLYYEQYF.

The rearrangement uses TRBV6-1 and TRBJ2-1; 7 bases map to TRBD1. With the DNA end fitting TRBJ2-5 better, the J assignment may be wrong. The length of the CDR3 is 14 residues. Germline V gives CDR1 MNHNS, CDR2 SASEGT. CDR3 DNA sequence: TGTGCCAGCAGCGTCCAAACAGGGGTCGAGACCCAGTACTTC. As protein: CASSVQTGVETQYF.

The V gene is TRBV6-1, the J gene TRBJ2-2, with 8 bases that match TRBD1. Germline CDR1 is MNHNS and CDR2 is SASEGT. The CDR3 extends over 14 amino acids. V lost 8 bases and J lost 0; bases outside the gene matches: 2. The CDR3 DNA reads as TGTGCCAGCGGACAGGGTACGAACACCGGGGAGCTGTTTTTT. Translated, it gives CASGQGTNTGELFF.

This clonotype was observed a few times. The chain recombines TRBV28 with TRBJ2-5; no clear D gene. V lost 5 bases and J 5 bases, leaving 15 bases between the germline ends. This CDR3 comprises 14 residues. Per germline, CDR1 MDHEN and CDR2 SYDVKM. The DNA for the CDR3 is TGTGCCAGCAGTCTCTTGAGCCTGGGGGAGACCCAGTACTTC. Amino acid sequence: CASSLLSLGETQYF.

This clonotype was detected a few times. The CDR3 nucleotides are TGTGCCAGCAGCAGACTCGTTGGACTAGCAGACCACAATGAGCAGTTCTTC. This encodes CASSRLVGLADHNEQFF. The V gene is TRBV3-1, the J gene TRBJ2-1; 8 nucleotides line up with TRBD2. The CDR3 has 17 residues. Germline V lookup: CDR1 LGHDT, CDR2 YNNKEL (reference sequence). After removal of 5 bases from V and 5 bases from J, the junction contained 14 bases not matched to a gene.

This clonotype has just a few counts. This chain connects TRBV7-9 to TRBJ1-1, with D unclear. The CDR3 runs 15 residues. Trimming removed 1 base from V and 1 base from J, with 10 bases in between. Germline assignment: CDR1 SEHNR and CDR2 FQNEAQ (reference sequence). The CDR3: CASSLGDVQNTEAFF. The CDR3 nucleotides read TGTGCCAGCAGCTTAGGAGACGTCCAGAACACTGAAGCTTTCTTT.

A few counts support this clonotype. The rearrangement uses TRBV4-1 and TRBJ2-1; perhaps D is TRBD1 or TRBD2 (5 bases each). Trimming removed 2 bases at V and 16 bases at J, with 21 bases between. Germline V gene lookup returns CDR1 MGHRA and CDR2 YSYEKL. The CDR3 extends over 14 amino acids. CDR3 sequence reads: CASSQLGGRDGAFF. CDR3 DNA: TGCGCCAGCAGCCAACTCGGAGGAAGGGACGGGGCCTTCTTC.

This clonotype appeared once. The J gene is TRBJ2-5, the V gene TRBV20-1; no clear D gene. The V gene's germline CDR1 is DFQATT and CDR2 SNEGSKA (reference sequence). The germline V and J ends were trimmed by 0 bases and 7 bases, with 15 bases remaining between them. The CDR3 is made up of 14 amino acids. CDR3 in amino acids: CSARDQGAERTQYF. The CDR3 nucleotides read TGCAGTGCTAGAGATCAAGGCGCGGAGCGGACCCAGTACTTC.

The rearrangement joins TRBV9 to TRBJ2-5; D is possibly TRBD2 (7 bases). Judging by the DNA end, TRBJ2-1 fits better; the J call may be wrong. Germline-derived CDR1 and CDR2 are SGDLS and YYNGEE. There are 17 residues in the CDR3. The CDR3: CASSVGGGASLYNEQFF. The CDR3 nucleotides are TGTGCCAGCAGCGTAGGTGGGGGGGCTAGTTTATACAATGAGCAGTTCTTC.

The CDR3 region has the DNA TGTGCCAGCAGGCGACAGGGTAGTAAATACGAGCAGTACTTC. Translated: CASRRQGSKYEQYF. This sequence joins TRBV6-1 and TRBJ2-7, with 7 bases lining up with TRBD1. The germline CDR1 and CDR2 sequences are MNHNS and SASEGT. The CDR3 contains 14 residues. V shed 6 bases, J shed 4 bases, and the junction held 9 bases outside the gene matches.

The V and J genes are TRBV6-2 or TRBV6-3 and TRBJ1-3; tentatively, D is TRBD1 (5 bases). From germline, CDR1 is MNHEY and CDR2 SVGEGT. V was pared by 6 bases and J by 2 bases, with 11 bases between. The CDR3 runs 14 residues. The DNA of the CDR3 is TGTGCCAGCAGCTCCGGGGGAACTGGAAACACCATATATTTT. Protein product: CASSSGGTGNTIYF.